Each of the 19 T cell receptor beta chains below was sequenced from the same sample in a study of neurological immune-mediated disorders. A single record per CDR3 protein comes from TCRdb applying MiXCR to the 5' RACE reads. The data show roughly 88,000 distinct CDR3 sequences, approximately 4% seen once. The specimen was PBMCs. These receptors all come from a woman aged 45 to 65 with multiple sclerosis.

This clonotype was detected ten times or more. The chain employs TRBV7-2 and TRBJ2-5; D may be TRBD2 (5 bases). The CDR3 is made up of 14 amino acids. V lost 5 bases to trimming and J lost 5 bases, with 15 bases between them. Germline V gives CDR1 SGHTA, CDR2 FQGNSA. Here the CDR3 reads CASSPPAVPETQYF. In nucleotides, the CDR3 is TGTGCCAGCAGCCCACCAGCGGTTCCGGAGACCCAGTACTTC.

This clonotype was counted ten times or more. The V call is TRBV20-1, the J call TRBJ2-3; TRBD2 agrees at 10 bases. J was trimmed by 0 bases and V by 6 bases; bases with no gene match: 9. Germline loops: CDR1 DFQATT, CDR2 SNEGSKA (reference sequence). The CDR3 spans 16 residues. The CDR3 sequence is CSAPLAGILSTDTQYF. The DNA for the CDR3 is TGCAGTGCGCCACTAGCGGGGATACTAAGCACAGATACGCAGTATTTT.

This clonotype was recorded many times. The chain couples TRBV15 to TRBJ1-5; D unresolved. Germline V lookup: CDR1 LNHNV, CDR2 YYDKDF (reference sequence). There are 13 residues in the CDR3. Trimming cost V 0 bases and J 10 bases, with 10 bases left between them. CDR3 in DNA: TGTGCCACCAGCAGAGAATATGGCATACCCCAGCATTTT. This sequence encodes CATSREYGIPQHF.

In this sample, this clonotype turned up many times. V gene TRBV20-1 combines with J gene TRBJ1-2; the D gene is possibly TRBD1 (6 bases). This CDR3 is built from 12 residues. The ends were cut back, 5 bases at V and 5 bases at J, with 12 bases in the middle. CDR1 and CDR2 (germline): DFQATT, SNEGSKA (reference sequence). The CDR3 region is CSAPDSLYGYTF. The CDR3 DNA reads as TGCAGTGCTCCGGACAGCCTTTATGGCTACACCTTC.

This clonotype was detected ten times or more. The V call is TRBV7-2, the J call TRBJ2-4; 12 nucleotides agree with TRBD1. Germline assignment: CDR1 SGHTA and CDR2 FQGNSA. CDR3 length: 16 amino acids. The trim removed 6 bases at V and 10 bases at J, leaving 13 bases unmatched. CDR3 sequence: CASSYRRDRGLGIQYF. The CDR3 DNA reads as TGTGCCAGCAGTTATAGAAGGGACAGGGGGCTTGGGATTCAGTACTTC.

The table lists this clonotype with many counts. The chain combines TRBV5-1 with TRBJ1-6; D might be TRBD1 (5 bases). CDR3 size: 15 residues. Germline lookup yields CDR1 SGHRS and CDR2 YFSETQ. Trimming stripped 0 bases from V and 9 bases from J, with 13 bases between. In nucleotides, the CDR3 is TGCGCCAGCAGCTTGGCTGGGGCCTCCAGTTCACCCCTCCACTTT. Amino acids: CASSLAGASSSPLHF.

This clonotype was counted ten times or more. This sequence joins TRBV7-8 and TRBJ2-3; possibly TRBD1 for D (6 bases). This CDR3 is 16 amino acids long. The germline V and J ends were trimmed by 5 bases and 0 bases, with 15 bases remaining between them. Germline assignment: CDR1 SGHVS and CDR2 FQNEAQ. CDR3 sequence: CASSPHRAASTDTQYF. CDR3 bases: TGTGCCAGCAGCCCGCACAGGGCAGCTAGCACAGATACGCAGTATTTT. The full variable domain, rest sourced from reference TRBV7-8 and TRBJ2-3, is GAGVSQSPRYKVAKRGQDVALRCDPISGHVSLFWYQQALGQGPEFLTYFQNEAQLDKSGLPSDRFFAERPEGSVSTLKIQRTQQEDSAVYLCASSPHRAASTDTQYFGPGTRLTVL.

There are many counts of this clonotype. V gene TRBV20-1 combines with J gene TRBJ2-7, with 12 nucleotides matching TRBD1. V gave up 6 bases and J gave up 6 bases; unmatched junction bases: 9. Germline V CDR1 and CDR2: DFQATT, SNEGSKA (reference sequence). The CDR3 is 14 amino acids. For the CDR3, the DNA is TGCAGTGCGGGACAGGGGGCGCAGGCTAGCGAGCAGTACTTC. Translating gives CSAGQGAQASEQYF.

This clonotype was observed many times. The chain carries TRBV20-1 and TRBJ1-5; 8 bases match TRBD1. This CDR3 comprises 14 residues. Trimming removed 3 bases from V and 7 bases from J; junction bases left unmatched: 8. Per germline, CDR1 DFQATT and CDR2 SNEGSKA (reference sequence). This chain's CDR3 is CSASPGQVYQPQHF. CDR3 sequence (DNA): TGCAGTGCTAGTCCGGGACAGGTTTACCAGCCCCAGCATTTT.

This clonotype was observed at least ten times. The V call is TRBV5-1, the J call TRBJ2-2; tentatively, D is TRBD1 or TRBD2 (6 bases each). The CDR3 extends over 16 amino acids. V lost 3 bases and J lost 0, with 12 bases in between. CDR1 and CDR2 from the germline V gene are SGHRS and YFSETQ. The CDR3 region is CASSSLGGTNTGELFF. Here the CDR3 DNA reads TGCGCCAGCAGCTCCCTCGGGGGCACGAACACCGGGGAGCTGTTTTTT. Drawing the rest from reference TRBV5-1 and TRBJ2-2, the complete variable domain is KAGVTQTPRYLIKTRGQQVTLSCSPISGHRSVSWYQQTPGQGLQFLFEYFSETQRNKGNFPGRFSGRQFSNSRSEMNVSTLELGDSALYLCASSSLGGTNTGELFFGEGSRLTVL.

This clonotype was recorded many times. The chain is built from TRBV7-2 and TRBJ2-5; 9 bases match TRBD2. V shed 10 bases, J shed 5 bases, and the junction held 11 bases outside the gene matches. CDR3 length: 14 amino acids. CDR1 and CDR2 from the germline V gene are SGHTA and FQGNSA. The CDR3 protein is CATKGLAASETQYF. DNA for the CDR3: TGTGCCACGAAGGGACTAGCAGCTTCGGAGACCCAGTACTTC.

This clonotype was seen ten or more times. The chain recombines TRBV20-1 with TRBJ2-1; 12 bases match TRBD2. Looked up from germline, CDR1 is DFQATT and CDR2 is SNEGSKA (reference sequence). This CDR3 is 14 amino acids long. The CDR3 nucleotides are TGCAGGCCGACTAGCGGGGGTCCCTACAATGAGCAGTTCTTC. This encodes CRPTSGGPYNEQFF.

There are many counts of this clonotype. This chain joins TRBV7-2 and TRBJ2-1; the D gene could be TRBD1 or TRBD2 (5 bases each). This CDR3 region has 16 residues. Germline CDR1 reads SGHTA; CDR2 reads FQGNSA. Deletions cut 1 base from V and 1 base from J, with 11 bases between. The CDR3 region is CASSLVGTVSYNEQFF. The CDR3 nucleotides read TGTGCCAGCAGCTTAGTTGGGACCGTTTCCTACAATGAGCAGTTCTTC. Combining the CDR3 with reference TRBV7-2 and TRBJ2-1 gives the whole variable domain GAGVSQSPSNKVTEKGKDVELRCDPISGHTALYWYRQSLGQGLEFLIYFQGNSAPDKSGLPSDRFSAERTGGSVSTLTIQRTQQEDSAVYLCASSLVGTVSYNEQFFGPGTRLTVL.

This clonotype has ten or more counts. The CDR3 nucleotides read TGCGCCAGCAGCTTGAGGACGGATGTAGGAGAGCAGTACTTC. Translation gives CASSLRTDVGEQYF. The V call is TRBV5-1, the J call TRBJ2-7; D unresolved. CDR3 length: 14 residues. The V gene's germline CDR1 is SGHRS and CDR2 YFSETQ. The V end lost 1 base, the J end lost 7 bases, and 15 bases lay between the germline ends.

This clonotype occurred many times. CDR3: CASRLGTSVNEQFF. The CDR3 bases are TGTGCCAGCAGGCTCGGGACTAGCGTGAATGAGCAGTTCTTC. V gene TRBV6-5 combines with J gene TRBJ2-1; 10 bases agree with TRBD2. Looked up from germline, CDR1 is MNHEY and CDR2 is SVGAGI. The trim removed 6 bases at V and 7 bases at J, leaving 6 bases unmatched. This CDR3 has 14 residues.

In its sample, this clonotype was seen many times. V gene TRBV20-1 combines with J gene TRBJ2-1; unclear D gene. CDR1 and CDR2 (germline): DFQATT, SNEGSKA (reference sequence). Trimming took off 7 bases at V and 5 bases at J, with 3 bases between the two ends. This CDR3 contains 9 residues. DNA for the CDR3: TGCAGTGTTAACAATGAGCAGTTCTTC. It codes for CSVNNEQFF.

In this sample, this clonotype turned up many times. The CDR3 bases are TGTGCCAGCAGTTTTAACACAGGGTCGTCTGGAAACACCATATATTTT. It encodes CASSFNTGSSGNTIYF. The rearrangement links TRBV12-3 or TRBV12-4 to TRBJ1-3; D perhaps matches TRBD1 (6 bases). V was clipped by 3 bases and J by 1 base, with 13 bases between them. There are 16 residues in the CDR3.

This clonotype was counted many times. The V call is TRBV12-3 or TRBV12-4, the J call TRBJ1-1; D gene unclear. The CDR3 covers 11 residues. Trimming pared 7 bases from V and 7 bases from J, leaving 10 bases between. The CDR3 DNA is TGTGCCAGCACCCTGGCGAGTGAAGCTTTCTTT. The encoded protein is CASTLASEAFF.

The table lists this clonotype with many counts. V usage is TRBV6-2 or TRBV6-3 and J usage is TRBJ2-7; D is uncertain. The CDR3 loop spans 11 amino acids. Germline V lookup: CDR1 MNHEY, CDR2 SVGEGT. Trimming took off 7 bases at V and 5 bases at J, with 9 bases between the two ends. As DNA, the CDR3 is TGTGCCAGCAAGTTACAGCACGAGCAGTACTTC. Protein product: CASKLQHEQYF.